Shown below are 24 T cell receptor beta chains from a single sample sequenced in a study of lymphopenia after photon versus proton radiotherapy. Method: immunoSEQ multiplex PCR; TCRdb's copy keeps in-frame clones and lacks some. This sample has around 63,000 clones, with approximately 86% found just once. The sequences come from peripheral blood, collected from a patient treated with photon-based radiotherapy. The receptors stem from a man aged 35 to 55 with gastric cancer.

The chain employs TRBV5-6 and TRBJ2-2; 7 positions agree with TRBD1. V was pared by 5 bases and J by 4 bases, with 11 bases of the junction left unmatched. The germline V gene encodes CDR1 SGHDT and CDR2 YYEEEE. CDR3 length: 16 amino acids. The CDR3 spells CASRRQGVRSTGELFF. The CDR3 DNA reads TGTGCCAGCAGACGACAGGGTGTAAGGTCCACCGGGGAGCTGTTTTTT.

The rearrangement uses TRBV7-6 and TRBJ2-7; D unclear. Trimming took off 4 bases at V and 1 base at J, with 5 bases between the two ends. In germline, CDR1 is SGHVS, CDR2 FNYEAQ. The CDR3 totals 12 residues. CDR3 sequence reads: CASSSRSYEQYF. The DNA for the CDR3 is TGTGCCAGCAGCTCCAGGTCCTACGAGCAGTACTTC.

This chain joins TRBV6-6 and TRBJ2-3, with 8 bases identical to TRBD2. J gave up 3 bases and V 7 bases, and 12 bases lay outside the gene matches. The CDR3 consists of 16 residues. Germline values: CDR1 MNHNY, CDR2 SVGAGI (reference sequence). In DNA, the CDR3 is TGTGCCAGCACGTCTCTTTGGCGGGGGGCGACAGATACGCAGTATTTT. It translates to CASTSLWRGATDTQYF.

V usage is TRBV5-1 and J usage is TRBJ2-7, with no clear D. CDR3 size: 14 residues. CDR1 SGHRS and CDR2 YFSETQ come from the germline V gene. Trimming pared 0 bases from V and 2 bases from J, leaving 9 bases between. The CDR3, as DNA: TGCGCCAGCAGCTTGGGTGAGGCCCCCTACGAGCAGTACTTC. Translating gives CASSLGEAPYEQYF.

The chain joins TRBV2 to TRBJ1-6; 10 bases agree with TRBD1. V lost 1 base, J lost 8 bases, and 8 bases stayed unmatched. CDR1 and CDR2 (germline): SNHLY, FYNNEI. This CDR3 is 17 amino acids long. The CDR3 nucleotides read TGTGCCAGCAGTGAAGGTTGGGACAGGGGTTGGGATTCACCCCTCCACTTT. Translation: CASSEGWDRGWDSPLHF. Based on the CDR3 plus reference TRBV2 and TRBJ1-6, the full variable domain is EPEVTQTPSHQVTQMGQEVILRCVPISNHLYFYWYRQILGQKVEFLVSFYNNEISEKSEIFDDQFSVERPDGSNFTLKIRSTKLEDSAMYFCASSEGWDRGWDSPLHFGNGTRLTVT.

Concerning this clone itself: Distinct nucleotide sequences in the sample also encode this CDR3. The chain has TRBV13 and TRBJ2-3; the D gene is possibly TRBD2 (6 bases). The CDR3 sequence is 15 residues long. Trimming removed 2 bases at V and 0 bases at J, with 9 bases between. Germline V lookup: CDR1 PRHDT, CDR2 FYEKMQ (reference sequence). The chain's CDR3 is CASSLRDSSTDTQYF. CDR3 DNA sequence: TGTGCCAGCAGCTTACGGGACTCTAGCACAGATACGCAGTATTTT. Full variable domain (outside the CDR3, taken from reference TRBV13 and TRBJ2-3): AAGVIQSPRHLIKEKRETATLKCYPIPRHDTVYWYQQGPGQDPQFLISFYEKMQSDKGSIPDRFSAQQFSDYHSELNMSSLELGDSALYFCASSLRDSSTDTQYFGPGTRLTVL.

V gene TRBV7-9 combines with J gene TRBJ2-3; 8 bases map to TRBD1. Per the germline V gene, CDR1 is SEHNR and CDR2 is FQNEAQ (reference sequence). V shed 5 bases, J shed 0 bases, and the junction held 4 bases outside the gene matches. This CDR3 has 15 amino acids. DNA for the CDR3: TGTGCCAGCAGCGACAGGGGCACTAGCACAGATACGCAGTATTTT. Translated, it gives CASSDRGTSTDTQYF.

V is TRBV10-3 and J is TRBJ2-1; 7 positions agree with TRBD1. V trimming: 4 bases; J trimming: 1 base; junction bases outside the gene matches: 7. Per germline, CDR1 ENHRY and CDR2 SYGVKD. This CDR3 region has 16 residues. The CDR3 reads CAISARGGGSYNEQFF. CDR3 nucleotide sequence: TGTGCCATCAGTGCTAGAGGGGGCGGGTCCTACAATGAGCAGTTCTTC.

V usage is TRBV5-1 and J usage is TRBJ1-2; maybe TRBD1 (6 bases). Germline V gene lookup returns CDR1 SGHRS and CDR2 YFSETQ. The germline V and J ends were trimmed by 4 bases and 2 bases, with 9 bases remaining between them. There are 13 residues in the CDR3. The CDR3 DNA is TGCGCCAGCAGCCCGGACAGAAACTATGGCTACACCTTC. Amino acids: CASSPDRNYGYTF.

This chain connects TRBV15 to TRBJ2-7; D gene ambiguous. Germline CDR1 reads LNHNV; CDR2 reads YYDKDF (reference sequence). Trimming removed 1 base from V and 0 bases from J, with 7 bases in between. This CDR3 spans 14 amino acids. This CDR3 is CATSRVRSSYEQYF. CDR3 DNA sequence: TGTGCCACCAGCAGAGTTAGGAGCTCCTACGAGCAGTACTTC.

V usage is TRBV7-2 and J usage is TRBJ2-1, with D uncertain. In germline, CDR1 is SGHTA, CDR2 FQGNSA. The CDR3 runs to 16 residues. V was trimmed by 5 bases and J by 0 bases, leaving 14 bases between them. For the CDR3, the DNA is TGTGCCAGCAGCCCCCCAACAGTGAGCTCCTACAATGAGCAGTTCTTC. The encoded protein is CASSPPTVSSYNEQFF.

This chain joins TRBV6-5 and TRBJ2-2, with D unclear. Germline-derived CDR1 and CDR2 are MNHEY and SVGAGI. The CDR3 totals 15 residues. Between the trimmed V and J ends, which lost 5 bases and 0 bases, there was a span of 10 bases. The DNA for the CDR3 is TGTGCCAGCAGTCTCCTTGGGGCGAACACCGGGGAGCTGTTTTTT. Protein sequence: CASSLLGANTGELFF.

The gene calls are TRBV2 and TRBJ2-3, with no clear D. Trimming left V 7 bases short and J 7 bases short, with 12 bases between. The CDR3 covers 12 residues. From germline, CDR1 is SNHLY and CDR2 FYNNEI. Here the CDR3 reads CASTRTEYTQYF. For the CDR3, the DNA is TGTGCCAGCACCCGGACGGAGTATACGCAGTATTTT.

The chain couples TRBV5-1 to TRBJ2-3; D is possibly TRBD2 (6 bases). V was pared by 1 base and J by 3 bases, with 9 bases between. This CDR3 is 14 amino acids long. Germline-derived CDR1 and CDR2 are SGHRS and YFSETQ. The CDR3 region is CASSLPSATDTQYF. The CDR3 nucleotides are TGCGCCAGCAGCTTGCCTAGCGCGACAGATACGCAGTATTTT.

This chain connects TRBV11-3 to TRBJ2-3; perhaps TRBD2 as D (6 bases). CDR1 and CDR2 (germline): SGHNT, YENEEA. The CDR3 length is 13 residues. V lost 11 bases and J lost 4, with 16 bases in between. The CDR3 DNA reads as TGTGCCTACGGGGGTAGAGGGGCAGATACGCAGTATTTT. This codes for CAYGGRGADTQYF.

The chain couples TRBV5-4 to TRBJ1-2; D is possibly TRBD1 (6 bases). V dropped 0 bases and J dropped 4 bases, with 13 bases sitting between them. The CDR3 has 15 residues. Germline V CDR1 and CDR2: SGHNT, YYREEE (reference sequence). CDR3 bases: TGTGCCAGCAGCTTGGATGGGGGCGTAGGCTATGGCTACACCTTC. It translates to CASSLDGGVGYGYTF.

The J gene is TRBJ2-1, the V gene TRBV5-6; 7 bases are shared with TRBD1. This CDR3 region has 16 residues. The V gene end was trimmed by 0 bases and the J gene end by 0 bases; junction bases not matched to a gene: 3. Germline lookup yields CDR1 SGHDT and CDR2 YYEEEE. The CDR3: CASSLGQGSSYNEQFF. The CDR3 region has the DNA TGTGCCAGCAGCTTGGGACAGGGAAGCTCCTACAATGAGCAGTTCTTC.

The V and J genes are TRBV21-1 and TRBJ1-6. TRBV21-1 is an annotated pseudogene. CDR3 length: 15 residues. The CDR3 region has the DNA TGTGCCAGCAAAAGGAGCCTTCGAAATAATTCACCCCTCCACTTT. Its protein is CASKRSLRNNSPLHF.

This chain connects TRBV5-6 to TRBJ1-2, with TRBD1 identical over 8 bases. The CDR3 extends over 15 amino acids. The J segment lost 3 bases and the V segment lost 0 bases, leaving 4 bases of the junction unmatched. Per germline, CDR1 SGHDT and CDR2 YYEEEE. The CDR3 is CASSLGTGSDYGYTF. CDR3 in DNA: TGTGCCAGCAGCTTGGGGACAGGGTCTGACTATGGCTACACCTTC.

About this clone: This sample includes further DNA sequences coding for the same CDR3. V gene TRBV7-9 combines with J gene TRBJ1-6, with D unclear. The ends were cut back, 0 bases at V and 10 bases at J, with 4 bases in the middle. The CDR3 sequence is 12 residues long. Germline V lookup: CDR1 SEHNR, CDR2 FQNEAQ (reference sequence). CDR3 protein: CASSLAGSPLHF. DNA of the CDR3: TGTGCCAGCAGCTTAGCGGGGTCACCCCTCCACTTT.

The CDR3 DNA reads TGCGCCAGCAGCCAAGATAATTCAGAGAACAATGAGCAGTTCTTC. It encodes CASSQDNSENNEQFF. The chain is built from TRBV4-3 and TRBJ2-1, with no clear D. Trimming removed 0 bases from V and 5 bases from J, with 11 bases in between. CDR3 length equals 15 residues. Germline values: CDR1 LGHNA, CDR2 YSLEER.

In this sample, this clone turned up a few times. V and J are TRBV30 and TRBJ2-7, with D unresolved. From germline, CDR1 is GTSNPN and CDR2 SVGIG (reference sequence). The CDR3 length is 11 residues. V shed 1 base and J shed 2 bases, with 3 bases lying between them. The chain's CDR3 is CAWSGPYEQYF. The CDR3 region has the DNA TGTGCCTGGAGTGGCCCCTACGAGCAGTACTTC.

The J gene is TRBJ1-4, the V gene TRBV15, with 9 bases fitting TRBD1. The CDR3 has 16 amino acids. V dropped 1 base and J dropped 6; count of bases not matched to a gene: 6. Germline V gene lookup returns CDR1 LNHNV and CDR2 YYDKDF (reference sequence). The CDR3 nucleotides are TGTGCCACCAGCAGAGGACGGGACAGGGCCGATGAAAAACTGTTTTTT. Translated, it gives CATSRGRDRADEKLFF.

This chain connects TRBV19 to TRBJ2-3; tentative D call: TRBD1 (5 bases). The ends were cut back, 6 bases at V and 6 bases at J, with 10 bases in the middle. The germline V gene encodes CDR1 LNHDA and CDR2 SQIVND (reference sequence). This CDR3 has 12 amino acids. The CDR3 protein is CASRTKGDTQYF. The CDR3 DNA sequence: TGTGCCAGTAGGACGAAGGGGGATACGCAGTATTTT.